What follows is one TCR beta chain and its context. Antigen specificity is unknown. V shed 6 bases and J 3 bases; nucleotides not matched to a gene: 8. CDR3 length: 13 residues. Germline V gene lookup returns CDR1 GTSNPN and CDR2 SVGIG (reference sequence). This sample is part of a study of T-cell reconstitution after alpha-beta-depleted transplantation in children. This sample's TCRbeta library carried unique molecular identifier barcodes. From the PCR reads, TCRdb called clonotypes with MiXCR, one entry per CDR3 protein. The sample has around 700,000 distinct CDR3 sequences; about 12% are singletons. Study-wide points: It was reported that alpha-beta T cells came from several hundred expanded graft clones (about two months after transplant).

The sequence came from a girl aged 2 to 9 with congenital amegakaryocytic thrombocytopenia, due to receive a stem cell transplant. V usage is TRBV30 and J usage is TRBJ2-7; 7 bases agree with TRBD2. This material consisted of PBMCs, taken before TCRalphabeta/CD19-depleted stem cell transplant. Here the CDR3 DNA reads TGTGCCTGTTCGGGAGGTCCTAACTACGAGCAGTACTTC. Translating gives CACSGGPNYEQYF. Full variable domain (outside the CDR3, taken from reference TRBV30 and TRBJ2-7): SQTIHQWPATLVQPVGSPLSLECTVEGTSNPNLYWYRQAAGRGLQLLFYSVGIGQISSEVPQNLSASRPQDRQFILSSKKLLLSDSGFYLCACSGGPNYEQYFGPGTRLTVT.